Listed below are T cell receptor beta chains from one sample, sequenced in a study of T cell responses to AZD1222 COVID-19 vaccine. The assay was immunoSEQ multiplex PCR, and TCRdb's table has in-frame clones only and misses some. Of about 130,000 clones in the sample, 87% were seen once. The sample was peripheral blood, taken on day 0 of AZD1222 vaccination. The receptors come from an adult in good health. CDR3s include the opening cysteine and the closing phenylalanine or tryptophan. A D gene is named only where the DNA matches it firmly. The size of a clone is reported for some rows only, either as once, few or many, or as a class for expanded clones.

v_gene	j_gene	abundance	d_gene	CDR3aa	CDR3nt
TRBV19	TRBJ1-1	-	-	CASSIARPSEAFF	TGTGCCAGTAGTATAGCCCGGCCGTCCGAAGCTTTCTTT
TRBV28	TRBJ1-5	-	TRBD1	CASSLIWTGGNQPQHF	TGTGCCAGCAGTTTAATATGGACAGGGGGTAATCAGCCCCAGCATTTT
TRBV19	TRBJ2-1	-	-	CASSIAEGVLYNEQFF	TGTGCCAGTAGTATAGCCGAGGGGGTCCTCTACAATGAGCAGTTCTTC
TRBV7-2	TRBJ2-7	-	TRBD2	CASSITGGPYEQYF	TGTGCCAGCAGTATCACGGGGGGGCCGTACGAGCAGTACTTC
TRBV11-3	TRBJ2-5	-	-	CASSLDSPGGETQYF	TGTGCCAGCAGCTTAGACAGTCCAGGGGGGGAGACCCAGTACTTC
TRBV10-3	TRBJ2-1	-	-	CAISEYVRVEQFF	TGTGCCATCAGTGAGTATGTTAGAGTTGAGCAGTTCTTC
TRBV5-6	TRBJ2-2	-	-	CASSLAISGGSPGELFF	TGTGCCAGCAGCTTGGCCATCTCAGGGGGGTCTCCCGGGGAGCTGTTTTTT
TRBV7-2	TRBJ2-1	-	TRBD2	CASSGSGGNREQFF	TGTGCCAGCAGTGGAAGCGGGGGGAATCGTGAGCAGTTCTTC
TRBV2	TRBJ1-1	-	-	CASSEGGIKNTEAFF	TGTGCCAGCAGTGAAGGAGGGATCAAGAACACTGAAGCTTTCTTT
TRBV7-2	TRBJ2-5	once	-	CASSLYIASRETQYF	TGTGCCAGCAGCTTATATATAGCTAGCCGGGAGACCCAGTACTTC
TRBV5-4	TRBJ2-5	-	-	CASSHFDRQETQYF	TGTGCCAGCAGCCATTTCGACAGACAAGAGACCCAGTACTTC
TRBV3-1/TRBV3-2	TRBJ1-1	-	TRBD1	CASSLGQMNTEAFF	TGTGCCAGCAGCCTGGGACAGATGAACACTGAAGCTTTCTTT
TRBV7-3	TRBJ2-5	once	-	CASSQGPLETQYF	TGTGCCAGCAGCCAAGGCCCGTTAGAGACCCAGTACTTC
TRBV12-1	TRBJ2-5	-	-	CASSNSLAGNRETQYF	TGTGCCAGCAGCAACTCACTAGCGGGGAACCGGGAGACCCAGTACTTC
TRBV27	TRBJ1-5	-	TRBD1	CASSLHGQGGNQPQHF	TGTGCCAGCAGTTTACACGGACAGGGAGGCAATCAGCCCCAGCATTTT
TRBV30	TRBJ1-3	-	-	CAWSVGSRGNTIYF	TGTGCCTGGAGTGTCGGGTCCAGAGGAAACACCATATATTTT
TRBV3-1/TRBV3-2	TRBJ1-1	-	-	CASSQARNTEAFF	TGTGCCAGCAGCCAAGCAAGGAATACTGAAGCTTTCTTT
TRBV2	TRBJ1-2	-	-	CASQLGGVEGYTF	TGTGCCAGCCAGCTTGGGGGGGTCGAGGGCTACACCTTC
TRBV5-5	TRBJ1-1	-	-	CASSLFRANTEAFF	TGTGCCAGCAGCTTGTTCAGGGCGAACACTGAAGCTTTCTTT
TRBV6-5	TRBJ2-7	-	TRBD1	CASSRGQGLYEQYF	TGTGCCAGCAGCCGCGGACAGGGCCTCTACGAGCAGTACTTC
TRBV28	TRBJ2-5	-	-	CASSLRETQYF	TGTGCCAGCAGTTTAAGGGAGACCCAGTACTTC
TRBV5-6	TRBJ2-2	-	-	CASSLGTNTGELFF	TGTGCCAGCAGCTTGGGTACGAACACCGGGGAGCTGTTTTTT
TRBV7-9	TRBJ1-5	-	TRBD1	CASSPGTGVNQPQHF	TGTGCCAGCAGCCCAGGGACAGGCGTGAATCAGCCCCAGCATTTT
TRBV2	TRBJ1-5	-	TRBD1	CASRAHRGPGNQPQHF	TGTGCCAGCAGGGCTCACAGGGGGCCCGGCAATCAGCCCCAGCATTTT
TRBV6-5	TRBJ1-5	-	TRBD1	CASRGTGNNQPQHF	TGTGCCAGCAGAGGGACAGGGAACAATCAGCCCCAGCATTTT
TRBV7-9	TRBJ1-2	few	-	CASSLGTDYNYGYTF	TGTGCCAGCAGCTTAGGGACCGATTATAACTATGGCTACACCTTC
TRBV2	TRBJ2-7	-	-	CASSRMAQGLSSYEQYF	TGTGCCAGCAGCCGGATGGCACAGGGTTTGAGCTCCTACGAGCAGTACTTC
TRBV2	TRBJ1-1	-	-	CASFLRSLNTEAFF	TGTGCCAGCTTCCTCCGGTCGTTGAACACTGAAGCTTTCTTT
TRBV24-1	TRBJ2-2	-	-	CATSDLNDGELFF	TGTGCCACCAGTGATTTGAACGACGGGGAGCTGTTTTTT
TRBV7-3	TRBJ1-2	-	-	CASSARRIAGQTHPDGYTF	TGTGCCAGCAGCGCCCGTCGTATAGCCGGACAGACGCATCCGGATGGCTACACCTTC
TRBV7-9	TRBJ2-1	-	-	CASSFGQGWNEQFF	TGTGCCAGCAGCTTCGGGCAGGGGTGGAATGAGCAGTTCTTC
TRBV12-3/TRBV12-4	TRBJ1-1	-	TRBD1	CASSPGGRTEAFF	TGTGCCAGCAGTCCAGGGGGGCGGACTGAAGCTTTCTTT
TRBV19	TRBJ1-1	-	-	CASSLGGNTEAFF	TGTGCCAGTAGCCTAGGAGGGAACACTGAAGCTTTCTTT
TRBV4-1	TRBJ2-5	few	TRBD2	CASSRLAGGPETQYF	TGCGCCAGCAGCCGTTTAGCGGGGGGGCCGGAGACCCAGTACTTC
TRBV6-1	TRBJ2-7	-	TRBD1	CASSEARGTGTYEQYF	TGTGCCAGCAGTGAAGCGCGGGGGACAGGGACCTACGAGCAGTACTTC
TRBV6-2/TRBV6-3	TRBJ2-5	-	-	CASSGVSRPARETQYF	TGTGCCAGCAGTGGGGTCAGCCGGCCAGCCCGGGAGACCCAGTACTTC
TRBV28	TRBJ2-7	-	-	CASTSGGWLGGGSYEQYF	TGTGCCAGCACCTCTGGCGGGTGGTTGGGGGGAGGCTCCTACGAGCAGTACTTC